This T cell receptor beta chain is drawn from a study of T-cell reconstitution after alpha-beta-depleted transplantation in children. This CDR3 contains 15 residues. V shed 2 bases and J shed 3 bases, with 10 bases lying between them. Germline V lookup: CDR1 MNHEY, CDR2 SVGAGI. This clonotype was found a few times. The TCRbeta library was prepared with unique molecular identifiers. TCRdb fed the PCR reads into MiXCR, producing one record per CDR3 protein. The sample has approximately 520,000 distinct CDR3 sequences, about 31% seen once. The chain is built from TRBV6-5 and TRBJ2-2, with D maybe TRBD1 (6 bases). The sequence came from a human donor who donated a stem cell graft to a child with aplastic anemia. The sample in question was PBMCs from the stem cell graft donor, obtained from the stem cell graft. CDR3 region: CASSYDRRDTGELFF. The CDR3 bases are TGTGCCAGCAGTTACGACAGGCGAGACACCGGGGAGCTGTTTTTT.